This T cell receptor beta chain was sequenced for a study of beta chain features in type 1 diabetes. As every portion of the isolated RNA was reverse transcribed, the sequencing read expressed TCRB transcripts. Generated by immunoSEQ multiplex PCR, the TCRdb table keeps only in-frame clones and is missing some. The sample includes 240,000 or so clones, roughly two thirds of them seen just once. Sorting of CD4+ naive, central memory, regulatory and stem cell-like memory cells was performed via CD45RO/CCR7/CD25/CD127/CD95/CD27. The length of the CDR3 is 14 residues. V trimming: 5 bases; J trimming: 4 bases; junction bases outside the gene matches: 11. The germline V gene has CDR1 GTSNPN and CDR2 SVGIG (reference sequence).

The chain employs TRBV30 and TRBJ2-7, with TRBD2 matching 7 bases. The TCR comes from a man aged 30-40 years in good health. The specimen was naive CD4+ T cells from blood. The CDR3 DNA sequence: TGTGCCTGGCAAGGGACTACCAAGCGTTACGAGCAGTACTTC. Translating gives CAWQGTTKRYEQYF.